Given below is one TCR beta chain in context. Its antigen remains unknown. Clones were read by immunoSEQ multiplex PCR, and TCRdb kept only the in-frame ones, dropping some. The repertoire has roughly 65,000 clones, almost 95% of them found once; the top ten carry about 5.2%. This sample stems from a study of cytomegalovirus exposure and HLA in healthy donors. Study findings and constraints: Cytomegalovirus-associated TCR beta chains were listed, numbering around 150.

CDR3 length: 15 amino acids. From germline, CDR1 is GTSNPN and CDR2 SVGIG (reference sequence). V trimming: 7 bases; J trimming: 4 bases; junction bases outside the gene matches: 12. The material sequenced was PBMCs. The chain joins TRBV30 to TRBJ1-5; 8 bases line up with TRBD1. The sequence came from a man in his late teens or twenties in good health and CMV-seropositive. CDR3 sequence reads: CALSRPGQENQPQHF. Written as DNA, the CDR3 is TGTGCCTTGTCGAGGCCGGGACAGGAAAATCAGCCCCAGCATTTT.